This T cell receptor (beta chain) was identified in a study of blood T cell repertoires in COVID-19. The protocol was immunoSEQ multiplex PCR, while the TCRdb copy is restricted to in-frame clones and leaves out a portion. This sample has around 170,000 clones, with about 91% found just once. The CDR3 consists of 15 residues. From germline, CDR1 is LGHDT and CDR2 YNNKEL (reference sequence). V shed 3 bases and J 2 bases; nucleotides not matched to a gene: 5. This sequence originates from a woman aged 25-40 years with acute or convalescent COVID-19. Sequenced: peripheral blood. The chain combines TRBV3-1 (or the pseudogene TRBV3-2) with TRBJ2-5, with 8 bases lining up with TRBD2. CDR3 amino acids: CASSHIGRVQETQYF. In DNA, the CDR3 is TGTGCCAGCAGCCATATCGGGAGGGTTCAAGAGACCCAGTACTTC.